The entry below describes one T cell receptor beta chain. Per the germline V gene, CDR1 is MRHNA and CDR2 is SNTAGT. Trimming left V 3 bases short and J 1 base short, with 12 bases between. The CDR3 sequence is 16 residues long. These data originate in a study of blood T cell repertoires in COVID-19. Study-wide context: The United States, Italy and Spain provided the acute and convalescent COVID-19 samples. The cDNA or gDNA used as material had been derived from T cells, B-cell-depleted T cells, or PBMCs.

The method was immunoSEQ multiplex PCR; TCRdb's version includes in-frame clones alone and lacks a portion of them. Counted here are fewer than 90,000 clones, roughly 87% occurring once; the ten biggest clones make up about 15%. Sequenced: peripheral blood. This clonotype originated in a male donor with acute or convalescent COVID-19. This chain connects TRBV6-4 to TRBJ2-2, with D perhaps TRBD1 (5 bases). CDR3 nucleotides: TGTGCCAGCAGTGAAGAAAGGGGTAAGAACACCGGGGAGCTGTTTTTT. This sequence encodes CASSEERGKNTGELFF.